These T cell receptor beta chains were read from a single sample in a study of Ad26.COV2.S vaccination and SARS-CoV-2 variants. This table comes from immunoSEQ multiplex PCR, and its TCRdb copy is limited to in-frame clones, with some not included. The data show 200,000 to 250,000 clones, more than 75% seen once. This material consisted of peripheral blood, taken in a trial of Ad26.COV2.S vaccine versus placebo. The source is a person aged 18-60 years who received the Ad26.COV2.S COVID-19 vaccine or a placebo. CDR3s leave out the opening cysteine and the closing phenylalanine or tryptophan. D genes are given only for firm matches.

v_gene: TRBV5-6
d_gene: NA
j_gene: TRBJ2-7
CDR3aa: ASSVPGAPFYEQY

v_gene: TRBV6-5
d_gene: NA
j_gene: TRBJ1-3
CDR3aa: ASGSRDNGNTIY

v_gene: TRBV5-1
d_gene: NA
j_gene: TRBJ1-3
CDR3aa: ASSLSGARGNTIY

v_gene: TRBV7-3
d_gene: NA
j_gene: TRBJ2-7
CDR3aa: ASSADGYEQY

v_gene: TRBV30
d_gene: NA
j_gene: TRBJ1-5
CDR3aa: AWSKGISNQPQH

v_gene: TRBV6-1
d_gene: TRBD2
j_gene: TRBJ2-3
CDR3aa: ASSEFLAGGTDTQY

v_gene: TRBV6-1
d_gene: NA
j_gene: TRBJ2-7
CDR3aa: ASSDMLLAYEQY

v_gene: TRBV3-1/TRBV3-2
d_gene: TRBD1
j_gene: TRBJ1-1
CDR3aa: ASSPRTGVNTEAF

v_gene: TRBV7-2
d_gene: NA
j_gene: TRBJ1-1
CDR3aa: ASSPRTRNTEAF

v_gene: TRBV7-6
d_gene: NA
j_gene: TRBJ2-1
CDR3aa: ASSQRIGLNEQF

v_gene: TRBV5-1
d_gene: NA
j_gene: TRBJ1-2
CDR3aa: ASSLEYYGYT

v_gene: TRBV28
d_gene: NA
j_gene: TRBJ1-6
CDR3aa: ASSLGRHEYNSPLH

v_gene: TRBV5-8
d_gene: NA
j_gene: TRBJ1-5
CDR3aa: ASSLSGRGNQPQH

v_gene: TRBV7-9
d_gene: NA
j_gene: TRBJ1-5
CDR3aa: ASSLAGDQPQH

v_gene: TRBV5-1
d_gene: NA
j_gene: TRBJ2-7
CDR3aa: ASSSETPYEQY

v_gene: TRBV7-3
d_gene: NA
j_gene: TRBJ2-7
CDR3aa: ASSLSAGTAYEQY